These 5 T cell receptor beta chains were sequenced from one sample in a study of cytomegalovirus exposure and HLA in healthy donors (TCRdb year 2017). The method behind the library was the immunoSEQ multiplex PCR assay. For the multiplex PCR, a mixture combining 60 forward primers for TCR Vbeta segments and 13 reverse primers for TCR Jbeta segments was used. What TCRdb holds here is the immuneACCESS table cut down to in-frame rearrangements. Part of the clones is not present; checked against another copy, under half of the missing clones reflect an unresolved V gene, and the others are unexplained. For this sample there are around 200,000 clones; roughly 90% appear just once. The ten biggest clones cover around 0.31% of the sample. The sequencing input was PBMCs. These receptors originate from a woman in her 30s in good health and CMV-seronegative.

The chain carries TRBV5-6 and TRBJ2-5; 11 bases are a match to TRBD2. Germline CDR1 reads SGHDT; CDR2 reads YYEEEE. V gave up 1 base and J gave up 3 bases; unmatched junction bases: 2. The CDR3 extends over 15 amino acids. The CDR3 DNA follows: TGTGCCAGCAGCTTGCTGGGACTAGCGGAAGAGACCCAGTACTTC. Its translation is CASSLLGLAEETQYF.

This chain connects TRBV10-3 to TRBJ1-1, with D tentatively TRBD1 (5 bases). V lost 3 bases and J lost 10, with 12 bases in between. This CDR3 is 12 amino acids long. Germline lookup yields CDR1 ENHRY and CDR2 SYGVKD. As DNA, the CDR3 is TGTGCCATCAGTGACTTTTCTCAGGGAGCTTTCTTT. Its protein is CAISDFSQGAFF.

DNA for the CDR3: TGTGCCAGCAGTTACCGAGGACAGGGTTATGAAAAACTGTTTTTT. It translates to CASSYRGQGYEKLFF. V usage is TRBV6-5 and J usage is TRBJ1-4; TRBD1 agrees at 8 bases. Germline assignment: CDR1 MNHEY and CDR2 SVGAGI. This CDR3 comprises 15 residues. The trim removed 2 bases at V and 6 bases at J, leaving 5 bases unmatched.

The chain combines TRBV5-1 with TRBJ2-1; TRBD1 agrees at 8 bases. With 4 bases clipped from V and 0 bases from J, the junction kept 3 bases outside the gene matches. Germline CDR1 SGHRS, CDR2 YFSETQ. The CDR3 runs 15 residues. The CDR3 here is CASSRDRSSYNEQFF. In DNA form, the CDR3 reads TGCGCCAGCAGCCGGGACAGGAGCTCCTACAATGAGCAGTTCTTC.

CDR3 loop: CASSLVYSGSETQYF. Written as DNA, the CDR3 is TGCGCCAGCAGCTTGGTGTATAGCGGGAGTGAGACCCAGTACTTC. The gene calls are TRBV5-1 and TRBJ2-5; 9 bases map to TRBD2. Germline V lookup: CDR1 SGHRS, CDR2 YFSETQ. V gave up 0 bases and J gave up 5 bases; unmatched junction bases: 5. The CDR3 is made up of 15 amino acids.